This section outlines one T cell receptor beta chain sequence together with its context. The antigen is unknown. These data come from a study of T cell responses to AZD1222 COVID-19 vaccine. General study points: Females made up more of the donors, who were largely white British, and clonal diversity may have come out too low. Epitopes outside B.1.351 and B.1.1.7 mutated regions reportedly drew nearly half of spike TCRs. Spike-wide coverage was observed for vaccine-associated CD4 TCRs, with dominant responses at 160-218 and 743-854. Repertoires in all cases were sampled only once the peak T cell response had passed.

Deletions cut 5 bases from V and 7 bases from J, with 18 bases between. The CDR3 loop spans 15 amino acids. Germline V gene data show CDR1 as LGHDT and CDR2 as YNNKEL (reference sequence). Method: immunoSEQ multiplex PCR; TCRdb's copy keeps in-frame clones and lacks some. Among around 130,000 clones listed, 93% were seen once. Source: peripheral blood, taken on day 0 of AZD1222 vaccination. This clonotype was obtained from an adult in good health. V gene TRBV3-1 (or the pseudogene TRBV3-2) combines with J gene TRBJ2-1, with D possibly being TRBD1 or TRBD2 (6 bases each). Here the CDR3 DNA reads TGTGCCAGCAGCTTCCGGAGGGGGGATGAAAATGAGCAGTTCTTC. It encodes CASSFRRGDENEQFF.